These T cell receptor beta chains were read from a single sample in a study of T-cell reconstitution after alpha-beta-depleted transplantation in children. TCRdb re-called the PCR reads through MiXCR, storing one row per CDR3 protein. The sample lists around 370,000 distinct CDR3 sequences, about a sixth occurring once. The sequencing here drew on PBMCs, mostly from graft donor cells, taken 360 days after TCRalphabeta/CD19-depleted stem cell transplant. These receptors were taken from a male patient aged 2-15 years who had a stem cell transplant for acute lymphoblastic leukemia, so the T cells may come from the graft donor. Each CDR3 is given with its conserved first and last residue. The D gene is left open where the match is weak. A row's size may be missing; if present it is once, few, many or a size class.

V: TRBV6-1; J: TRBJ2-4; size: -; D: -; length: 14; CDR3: CASGGLGAKNIQYF; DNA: TGTGCCAGCGGGGGACTTGGAGCCAAAAACATTCAGTACTTC
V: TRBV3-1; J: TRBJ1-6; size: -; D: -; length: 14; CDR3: CASSQEVWGSPLHF; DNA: TGTGCCAGCAGCCAAGAGGTTTGGGGTTCACCCCTCCACTTT
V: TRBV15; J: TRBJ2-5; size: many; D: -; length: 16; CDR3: CATSPRRQGYQETQYF; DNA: TGTGCCACCAGCCCGAGACGGCAGGGGTATCAAGAGACCCAGTACTTC
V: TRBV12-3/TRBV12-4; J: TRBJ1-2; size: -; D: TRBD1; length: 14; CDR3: CASSDRGMGYGYTF; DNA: TGTGCCAGCAGTGACAGGGGCATGGGCTATGGCTACACCTTC
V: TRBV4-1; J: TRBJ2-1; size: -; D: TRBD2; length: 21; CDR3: CASSQGRMRPGWDYLYNEQFF; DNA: TGCGCCAGCAGCCAGGGGCGGATGAGGCCCGGTTGGGACTACCTTTACAATGAGCAGTTCTTC
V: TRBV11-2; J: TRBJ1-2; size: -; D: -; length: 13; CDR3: CASSLGESGGYTF; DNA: TGTGCCAGCAGCTTAGGAGAGAGCGGCGGCTACACCTTC
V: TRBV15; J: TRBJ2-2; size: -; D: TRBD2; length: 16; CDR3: CATSRLPGGSTGELFF; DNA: TGTGCCACCAGCAGACTCCCGGGAGGGTCCACCGGGGAGCTGTTTTTT
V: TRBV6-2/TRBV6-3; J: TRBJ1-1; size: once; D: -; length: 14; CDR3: CASSFDRGRTEAFF; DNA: TGTGCCAGCAGTTTCGACCGGGGGCGGACTGAAGCTTTCTTT
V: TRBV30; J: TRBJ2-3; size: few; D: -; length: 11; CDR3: CAWSVSDTQYF; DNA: TGTGCCTGGAGTGTTTCTGATACGCAGTATTTT
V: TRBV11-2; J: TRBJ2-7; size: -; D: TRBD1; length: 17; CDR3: CASSSIRNRGRDYEQYF; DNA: TGTGCCAGCAGCTCAATCCGAAACAGGGGGCGCGACTACGAGCAGTACTTC
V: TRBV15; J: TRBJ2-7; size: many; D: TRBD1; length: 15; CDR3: CATSTDPGQGTAQYF; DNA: TGTGCCACCAGCACCGACCCGGGACAGGGTACTGCGCAGTACTTC
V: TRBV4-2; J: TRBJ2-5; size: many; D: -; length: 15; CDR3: CASSQGNGVQETQYF; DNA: TGTGCCAGCAGCCAAGGAAACGGCGTCCAAGAGACCCAGTACTTC
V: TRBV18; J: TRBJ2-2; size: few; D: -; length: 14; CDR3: CASSPLGSHGELFF; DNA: TGTGCCAGCTCACCACTCGGGAGCCACGGGGAGCTGTTTTTT
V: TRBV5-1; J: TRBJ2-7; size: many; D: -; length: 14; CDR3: CASTEGTASYEQYF; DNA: TGCGCCAGCACAGAGGGTACAGCCTCCTACGAGCAGTACTTC
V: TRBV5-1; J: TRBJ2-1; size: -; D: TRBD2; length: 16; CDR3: CASSFPLAGVYNEQFF; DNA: TGCGCCAGCAGCTTCCCACTAGCGGGAGTCTACAATGAGCAGTTCTTC
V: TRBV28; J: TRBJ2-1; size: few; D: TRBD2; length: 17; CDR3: CASSLSPLAGDGNEQFF; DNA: TGTGCCAGCAGTTTAAGCCCTCTAGCGGGAGACGGGAATGAGCAGTTCTTC
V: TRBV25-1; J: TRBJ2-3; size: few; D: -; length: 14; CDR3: CASSEPGSTDTQYF; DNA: TGTGCCAGCAGTGAGCCCGGTAGCACAGATACGCAGTATTTT
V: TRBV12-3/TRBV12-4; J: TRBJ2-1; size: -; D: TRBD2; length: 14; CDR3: CASRPTSADHEQFF; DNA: TGTGCCAGCAGGCCGACTAGCGCCGACCATGAGCAGTTCTTC
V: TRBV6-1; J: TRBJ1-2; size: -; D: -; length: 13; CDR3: CASTGGAGYGYTF; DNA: TGTGCCAGCACTGGGGGGGCCGGCTATGGCTACACCTTC
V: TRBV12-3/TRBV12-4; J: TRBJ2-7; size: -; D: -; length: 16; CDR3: CASTVGGRGSSYEQYF; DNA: TGTGCCAGCACCGTAGGGGGGAGAGGAAGCTCCTACGAGCAGTACTTC
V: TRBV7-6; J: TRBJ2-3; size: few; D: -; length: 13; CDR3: CAGTAGESSAQYF; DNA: TGTGCCGGGACAGCGGGAGAATCTAGTGCGCAGTATTTT
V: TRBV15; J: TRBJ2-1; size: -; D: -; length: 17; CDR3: CATSREVGETTYNEQFF; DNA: TGTGCCACCAGCAGAGAGGTGGGGGAGACCACCTACAATGAGCAGTTCTTC
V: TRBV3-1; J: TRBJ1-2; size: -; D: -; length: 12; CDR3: CASSQALYGYTF; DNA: TGTGCCAGCAGCCAAGCTCTCTATGGCTACACCTTC
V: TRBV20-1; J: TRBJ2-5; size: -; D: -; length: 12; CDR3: CSARVAGETQYF; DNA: TGCAGTGCTAGAGTGGCTGGAGAGACCCAGTACTTC
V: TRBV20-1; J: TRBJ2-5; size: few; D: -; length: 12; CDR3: CSATRDSETQYF; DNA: TGCAGTGCTACCAGGGATTCGGAGACCCAGTACTTC
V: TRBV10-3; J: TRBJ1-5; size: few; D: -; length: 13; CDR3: CAISQTVDQPQHF; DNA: TGTGCCATCAGTCAGACAGTTGATCAGCCCCAGCATTTT
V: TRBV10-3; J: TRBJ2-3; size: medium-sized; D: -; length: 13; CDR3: CAISGTSRDTQYF; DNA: TGTGCCATCAGTGGGACGTCACGAGATACGCAGTATTTT
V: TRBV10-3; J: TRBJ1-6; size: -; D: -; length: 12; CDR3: CAISDRGTPLHF; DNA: TGTGCCATCAGTGATCGGGGGACACCCCTCCACTTT
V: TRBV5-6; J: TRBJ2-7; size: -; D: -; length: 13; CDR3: CASSTGQNYEQYF; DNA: TGTGCCAGCAGCACCGGACAGAATTACGAGCAGTACTTC
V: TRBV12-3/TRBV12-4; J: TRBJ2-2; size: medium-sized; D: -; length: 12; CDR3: CASSYVSGELFF; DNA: TGTGCCAGCAGTTACGTTAGCGGGGAGCTGTTTTTT
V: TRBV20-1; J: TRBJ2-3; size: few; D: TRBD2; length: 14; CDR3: CSASRGGPGDTQYF; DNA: TGCAGTGCTAGTCGGGGAGGGCCAGGAGATACGCAGTATTTT